Listed below are T cell receptor beta chains from one sample, sequenced in a study of blood T cell repertoires in COVID-19. Profiling relied on immunoSEQ multiplex PCR, and the TCRdb table lists in-frame clones only, not all of them. The sample has around 300,000 clones; more than 80% are singletons. Sequencing input: PBMCs or T cells enriched from blood (not recorded which). These receptor sequences come from a woman in her 30s who had recovered from COVID-19. CDR3s include the opening cysteine and the closing phenylalanine or tryptophan. Each record gives: D gene, V gene, clone size, J gene, CDR3 protein, CDR3 DNA. D genes are given only for firm matches. Expanded clones are given a class, and other clones once, few, many or no size at all.

d_gene: TRBD1
v_gene: TRBV29-1
abundance: .
j_gene: TRBJ2-5
CDR3aa: CSVDPLTGGETQYF
CDR3nt: TGCAGCGTTGATCCGTTGACAGGGGGAGAGACCCAGTACTTC

d_gene: .
v_gene: TRBV19
abundance: .
j_gene: TRBJ1-5
CDR3aa: CASRQGNQPQHF
CDR3nt: TGTGCCAGTCGGCAGGGTAATCAGCCCCAGCATTTT

d_gene: .
v_gene: TRBV11-3
abundance: few
j_gene: TRBJ1-5
CDR3aa: CASSLDWAVLTNGIDQPQHF
CDR3nt: TGTGCCAGCAGCTTAGATTGGGCAGTACTTACAAATGGTATCGATCAGCCCCAGCATTTT

d_gene: .
v_gene: TRBV28
abundance: .
j_gene: TRBJ1-3
CDR3aa: CASSTIGRGLSGNTIYF
CDR3nt: TGTGCCAGCAGCACCATTGGCAGGGGCCTTTCTGGAAACACCATATATTTT

d_gene: .
v_gene: TRBV11-2
abundance: .
j_gene: TRBJ1-1
CDR3aa: CASSLERGVNTEAFF
CDR3nt: TGTGCCAGCAGCTTAGAGCGGGGGGTGAACACTGAAGCTTTCTTT

d_gene: .
v_gene: TRBV6-5
abundance: .
j_gene: TRBJ2-1
CDR3aa: CASSLEEHNEQFF
CDR3nt: TGTGCCAGCAGCCTCGAGGAACACAATGAGCAGTTCTTC

d_gene: .
v_gene: TRBV27
abundance: .
j_gene: TRBJ1-3
CDR3aa: CASSLTEGAGNTIYF
CDR3nt: TGTGCCAGCAGTTTAACTGAGGGGGCTGGAAACACCATATATTTT

d_gene: TRBD2
v_gene: TRBV4-3
abundance: .
j_gene: TRBJ2-5
CDR3aa: CASSRLLGTSGKETQYF
CDR3nt: TGCGCCAGCAGCCGACTATTAGGGACTAGCGGTAAAGAGACCCAGTACTTC

d_gene: .
v_gene: TRBV7-2
abundance: .
j_gene: TRBJ2-1
CDR3aa: CASSLEAPSSYNEQFF
CDR3nt: TGTGCCAGCAGCTTAGAAGCGCCTAGCTCCTACAATGAGCAGTTCTTC

d_gene: .
v_gene: TRBV11-2
abundance: .
j_gene: TRBJ1-5
CDR3aa: CASSPPGVGQPQHF
CDR3nt: TGTGCCAGCAGCCCCCCAGGGGTTGGTCAGCCCCAGCATTTT

d_gene: TRBD1
v_gene: TRBV28
abundance: .
j_gene: TRBJ1-5
CDR3aa: CASRRRTGVQPQHF
CDR3nt: TGTGCCAGCAGGCGACGCACAGGGGTTCAGCCCCAGCATTTT

d_gene: .
v_gene: TRBV24-1
abundance: .
j_gene: TRBJ1-5
CDR3aa: CATIQGSPWHF
CDR3nt: TGTGCCACCATCCAGGGTTCGCCCTGGCATTTT

d_gene: .
v_gene: TRBV10-1
abundance: .
j_gene: TRBJ2-7
CDR3aa: CASSESFPFPEGQYF
CDR3nt: TGCGCCAGCAGTGAGTCCTTCCCTTTTCCGGAGGGACAGTACTTC

d_gene: .
v_gene: TRBV18
abundance: few
j_gene: TRBJ1-1
CDR3aa: CASSPPNQGTEAFF
CDR3nt: TGTGCCAGCTCACCACCGAATCAGGGCACTGAAGCTTTCTTT

d_gene: TRBD2
v_gene: TRBV7-3
abundance: .
j_gene: TRBJ2-1
CDR3aa: CASSSTSGTYNEQFF
CDR3nt: TGTGCCAGCAGCTCGACTAGCGGGACTTACAATGAGCAGTTCTTC

d_gene: .
v_gene: TRBV28
abundance: .
j_gene: TRBJ1-1
CDR3aa: CASRTNTEAFF
CDR3nt: TGTGCCAGCAGGACAAACACTGAAGCTTTCTTT

d_gene: TRBD1
v_gene: TRBV19
abundance: .
j_gene: TRBJ1-1
CDR3aa: CASRDRGTEAFF
CDR3nt: TGTGCCAGTAGGGACAGGGGAACTGAAGCTTTCTTT

d_gene: .
v_gene: TRBV7-9
abundance: .
j_gene: TRBJ1-3
CDR3aa: CASFGGPVSGNTIYF
CDR3nt: TGTGCCAGCTTTGGAGGACCGGTCTCTGGAAACACCATATATTTT

d_gene: .
v_gene: TRBV28
abundance: .
j_gene: TRBJ1-5
CDR3aa: CASSPTQKGLLGNQPQHF
CDR3nt: TGTGCCAGCAGTCCCACACAAAAAGGACTTTTGGGCAATCAGCCCCAGCATTTT

d_gene: .
v_gene: TRBV28
abundance: .
j_gene: TRBJ1-2
CDR3aa: CATHIGTLRGYTF
CDR3nt: TGTGCCACCCATATCGGGACACTACGGGGCTACACCTTC

d_gene: TRBD1
v_gene: TRBV28
abundance: few
j_gene: TRBJ1-2
CDR3aa: CASSSGQGADGYTF
CDR3nt: TGTGCCAGCAGTTCCGGACAGGGGGCGGATGGCTACACCTTC

d_gene: .
v_gene: TRBV7-3
abundance: .
j_gene: TRBJ2-2
CDR3aa: CASSRDTNAGELFF
CDR3nt: TGTGCCAGCAGCCGGGACACCAACGCCGGGGAGCTGTTTTTT

d_gene: TRBD1
v_gene: TRBV7-3
abundance: .
j_gene: TRBJ2-1
CDR3aa: CASSWTGGAGNNEQFF
CDR3nt: TGTGCCAGCAGCTGGACAGGGGGCGCAGGTAACAATGAGCAGTTCTTC

d_gene: .
v_gene: TRBV27
abundance: .
j_gene: TRBJ2-2
CDR3aa: CASRYSLNTGELFF
CDR3nt: TGTGCCAGCAGATACAGTTTAAACACCGGGGAGCTGTTTTTT

d_gene: .
v_gene: TRBV5-1
abundance: .
j_gene: TRBJ2-7
CDR3aa: CASSSQTGSYEQYF
CDR3nt: TGCGCCAGCAGCTCCCAGACAGGTTCCTACGAGCAGTACTTC

d_gene: TRBD2
v_gene: TRBV28
abundance: .
j_gene: TRBJ2-5
CDR3aa: CASSRGGVQETQYF
CDR3nt: TGTGCCAGCAGTCGGGGGGGTGTCCAAGAGACCCAGTACTTC

d_gene: .
v_gene: TRBV10-3
abundance: .
j_gene: TRBJ2-1
CDR3aa: CAISESDWKGNEQFF
CDR3nt: TGTGCCATCAGTGAGTCGGACTGGAAAGGCAATGAGCAGTTCTTC

d_gene: .
v_gene: TRBV2
abundance: .
j_gene: TRBJ2-3
CDR3aa: CASSELARVQYF
CDR3nt: TGTGCCAGCAGTGAATTGGCCAGGGTGCAGTATTTT

d_gene: .
v_gene: TRBV7-9
abundance: .
j_gene: TRBJ2-3
CDR3aa: CASSLQTEADTQYF
CDR3nt: TGTGCCAGCAGCCTCCAAACGGAGGCAGATACGCAGTATTTT

d_gene: .
v_gene: TRBV28
abundance: .
j_gene: TRBJ1-1
CDR3aa: CATTDRRLTFF
CDR3nt: TGTGCCACCACCGACAGGCGATTGACTTTCTTT

d_gene: .
v_gene: TRBV30
abundance: .
j_gene: TRBJ1-6
CDR3aa: CAWTAAYNSPLHF
CDR3nt: TGTGCCTGGACAGCGGCATATAATTCACCCCTCCACTTT

d_gene: .
v_gene: TRBV5-1
abundance: .
j_gene: TRBJ1-4
CDR3aa: CASSNEAEKLFF
CDR3nt: TGCGCCAGCAGCAATGAAGCGGAAAAACTGTTTTTT

d_gene: TRBD2
v_gene: TRBV11-2
abundance: .
j_gene: TRBJ2-1
CDR3aa: CASSPGTSGMNEQFF
CDR3nt: TGTGCCAGCAGCCCTGGGACTAGCGGGATGAATGAGCAGTTCTTC

d_gene: TRBD1
v_gene: TRBV18
abundance: .
j_gene: TRBJ1-1
CDR3aa: CASSPPLGQGRTEAFF
CDR3nt: TGTGCCAGCTCACCACCGCTCGGACAGGGACGCACTGAAGCTTTCTTT

d_gene: .
v_gene: TRBV6-2/TRBV6-3
abundance: .
j_gene: TRBJ2-7
CDR3aa: CASSYRSSRNVEQYF
CDR3nt: TGTGCCAGCAGTTACAGATCTAGCCGGAATGTCGAGCAGTACTTC

d_gene: TRBD2
v_gene: TRBV5-1
abundance: .
j_gene: TRBJ2-5
CDR3aa: CASSPAGAQTQYF
CDR3nt: TGCGCCAGCAGCCCAGCGGGAGCCCAGACCCAGTACTTC

d_gene: .
v_gene: TRBV7-8
abundance: .
j_gene: TRBJ2-2
CDR3aa: CASSLAQISNTGELFF
CDR3nt: TGTGCCAGCAGCTTAGCTCAGATTTCGAACACCGGGGAGCTGTTTTTT

d_gene: .
v_gene: TRBV13
abundance: .
j_gene: TRBJ1-4
CDR3aa: CASSVRTGKNEKLFF
CDR3nt: TGTGCCAGCAGCGTCCGAACAGGGAAGAATGAAAAACTGTTTTTT

d_gene: .
v_gene: TRBV27
abundance: .
j_gene: TRBJ2-1
CDR3aa: CASSSRTRLNEQFF
CDR3nt: TGTGCCAGCAGTTCCCGGACTCGACTCAATGAGCAGTTCTTC